The T cell receptor beta chain under discussion was sequenced for a study of T cell responses to AZD1222 COVID-19 vaccine. Study-level points and caveats: Clonal diversity was possibly underestimated, and white British individuals and females predominated among donors.

Sequencing was performed with immunoSEQ multiplex PCR; in TCRdb, only in-frame clones are kept and a portion is missing. The sample yields 130,000 to 150,000 clones, around nine tenths seen once. Germline V gene data show CDR1 as SGDLS and CDR2 as YYNGEE. The CDR3 consists of 16 residues. V trimming: 3 bases; J trimming: 5 bases; junction bases outside the gene matches: 9. About this clone itself: What it binds is unknown.

The sequenced sample was peripheral blood, obtained on day 0 of AZD1222 vaccination. The receptor was isolated from an adult in good health. The chain links TRBV9 to TRBJ2-1; TRBD2 agrees at 9 bases. The CDR3 bases are TGTGCCAGCAGCGGCTTCGGGACTAGCCGTAACAATGAGCAGTTCTTC. The encoded protein is CASSGFGTSRNNEQFF.